A single sample gave rise to the 2 T cell receptor beta chains below, sequenced in a study of T cell repertoires in cytomegalovirus infection. These receptors have no identified antigens. Using its own MiXCR run on the reads, TCRdb lists one record per CDR3 protein. The sample lists 650,000 to 900,000 distinct CDR3 sequences, roughly 29% occurring once. Sample: cultured CD8+ T cells from PBMCs, taken from culture after CMV antigen stimulation. These receptors were taken from a human donor in good health (CMV status not recorded). Some clones in this sample may be carry-over from other donors' samples.

There are a few counts of this clonotype. The V call is TRBV7-6, the J call TRBJ2-6; D call uncertain. The germline V gene has CDR1 SGHVS and CDR2 FNYEAQ. CDR3 length equals 16 residues. Trimming stripped 5 bases from V and 4 bases from J, with 15 bases between. The CDR3 sequence is CASSVDQVTGANVLTF. The CDR3 bases are TGTGCCAGCAGCGTAGACCAGGTCACCGGGGCCAACGTCCTGACTTTC.

This clonotype was counted only a few times. The rearrangement links TRBV14 to TRBJ2-7, with 7 bases identical to TRBD1. Germline loops: CDR1 SGHDN, CDR2 FVKESK. CDR3 length: 15 amino acids. The J segment lost 3 bases and the V segment lost 4 bases, leaving 9 bases of the junction unmatched. The CDR3 spells CASSRKFGTDYEQYF. DNA of the CDR3: TGTGCCAGCAGCCGCAAGTTCGGGACAGACTACGAGCAGTACTTC.